A selection of T cell receptor beta chains follows, all from one sample in a study of shared clonotypes between healthy human individuals. TCRdb's copy holds only in-frame clones and misses some; the assay was immunoSEQ multiplex PCR. The profile shows around 980,000 clones, 70% to 80% of them singletons. The material sequenced was memory CD4+ T cells from PBMCs. Every receptor here comes from a man between 18 and 29 years old in good health. Some clones in this sample may be carry-over from other donors' samples. The CDR3 runs from the conserved cysteine through the conserved F or W. Fields, in order: V gene, clone size, D gene, J gene, CDR3 DNA, CDR3 protein. D genes are given only for firm matches. The listing skips clone size in some rows; elsewhere it reads once, few, many or a size class.

TRBV29-1	.	TRBD2	TRBJ2-7	TGCAGCGTCCTAGCGGGAGGGGGTTACGAGCAGTACTTC	CSVLAGGGYEQYF
TRBV7-3	.	.	TRBJ2-7	TGTGCCAGCAGTCTTAACCCCGGGGATATCCACGAGCAGTACTTC	CASSLNPGDIHEQYF
TRBV4-1	.	TRBD2	TRBJ2-1	TGCGCCAGCAGCCAAGACGGCGGGGGTTCCTACAATGAGCAGTTCTTC	CASSQDGGGSYNEQFF
TRBV5-4	.	TRBD2	TRBJ2-5	TGTGCCAGCAGCCGCCGATATACGCTAGCGGGAGGGTTAGAGACCCAGTACTTC	CASSRRYTLAGGLETQYF
TRBV18	.	.	TRBJ2-1	TGTGCCAGCTCACCGAAGTCCGGGGATAATGAGCAGTTCTTC	CASSPKSGDNEQFF
TRBV18	.	.	TRBJ2-7	TGTGCCAGCTCACAATCACAGACCTACGAGCAGTACTTC	CASSQSQTYEQYF
TRBV7-9	.	.	TRBJ1-1	TGTGCCAGCAGTCACCGCGGCTCAGGGTTCCGGTCGACTGAAGCTTTCTTT	CASSHRGSGFRSTEAFF
TRBV27	many	TRBD1	TRBJ1-2	TGTGCCAGCAGTCTTTGGGCAGGGGGAATTTACGGCTACACCTTC	CASSLWAGGIYGYTF
TRBV5-1	.	.	TRBJ1-1	TGCGCCAGCAGCCCGCTGGCCGGTCGGGGGTCTGAAGCTTTCTTT	CASSPLAGRGSEAFF
TRBV5-4	.	TRBD1	TRBJ2-4	TGTGCCAGCAGCGAGGGACAGGGGCCGGCCAAAAACATTCAGTACTTC	CASSEGQGPAKNIQYF